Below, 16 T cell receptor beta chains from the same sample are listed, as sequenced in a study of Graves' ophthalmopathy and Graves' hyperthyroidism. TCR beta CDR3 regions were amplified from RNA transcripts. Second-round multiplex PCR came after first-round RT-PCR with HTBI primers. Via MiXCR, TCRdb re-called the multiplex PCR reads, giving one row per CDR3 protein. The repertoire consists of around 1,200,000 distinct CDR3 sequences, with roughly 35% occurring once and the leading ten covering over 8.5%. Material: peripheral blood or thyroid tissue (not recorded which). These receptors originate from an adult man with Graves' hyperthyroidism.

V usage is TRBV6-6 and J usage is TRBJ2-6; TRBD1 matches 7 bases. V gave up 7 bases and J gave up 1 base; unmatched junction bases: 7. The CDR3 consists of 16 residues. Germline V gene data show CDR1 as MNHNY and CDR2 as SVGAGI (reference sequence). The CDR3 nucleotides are TGTGCCAGCACCGGGACAGCCTCATCTGGGGCCAACGTCCTGACTTTC. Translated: CASTGTASSGANVLTF.

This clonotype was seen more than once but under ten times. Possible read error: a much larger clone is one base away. The CDR3 protein is CASSEPYYGYTF. CDR3 sequence (DNA): TGTGCCAGCAGTGAGCCGTACTATGGCTACACCTTC. V gene TRBV25-1 combines with J gene TRBJ1-2, with D hard to call. Between the trimmed V and J ends, which lost 3 bases and 3 bases, there was a span of 5 bases. Germline V gene lookup returns CDR1 MGHDK and CDR2 SYGVNS. The CDR3 has 12 amino acids.

CDR3 protein: CASSLAGGHNQPQHF. The CDR3, as DNA: TGTGCCAGCAGCTTAGCAGGCGGCCACAATCAGCCCCAGCATTTT. The V and J genes are TRBV7-8 and TRBJ1-5; D unresolved. V was trimmed by 0 bases and J by 3 bases, leaving 9 bases between them. The germline V gene encodes CDR1 SGHVS and CDR2 FQNEAQ. The CDR3 runs to 15 residues.

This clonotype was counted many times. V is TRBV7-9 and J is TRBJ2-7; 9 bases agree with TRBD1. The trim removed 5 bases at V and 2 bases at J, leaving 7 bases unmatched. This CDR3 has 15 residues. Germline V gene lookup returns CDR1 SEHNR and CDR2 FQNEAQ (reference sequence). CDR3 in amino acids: CASSAPGQGTYEQYF. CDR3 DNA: TGTGCCAGCAGCGCCCCGGGACAGGGTACCTACGAGCAGTACTTC.

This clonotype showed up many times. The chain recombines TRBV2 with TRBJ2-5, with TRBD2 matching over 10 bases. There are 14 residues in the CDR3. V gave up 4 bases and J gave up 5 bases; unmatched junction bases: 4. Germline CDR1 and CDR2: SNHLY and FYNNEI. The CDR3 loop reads CASSGQRGGETQYF. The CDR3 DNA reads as TGTGCCAGCAGTGGCCAGCGGGGGGGGGAGACCCAGTACTTC. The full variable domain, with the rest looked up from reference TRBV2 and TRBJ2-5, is EPEVTQTPSHQVTQMGQEVILRCVPISNHLYFYWYRQILGQKVEFLVSFYNNEISEKSEIFDDQFSVERPDGSNFTLKIRSTKLEDSAMYFCASSGQRGGETQYFGPGTRLLVL.

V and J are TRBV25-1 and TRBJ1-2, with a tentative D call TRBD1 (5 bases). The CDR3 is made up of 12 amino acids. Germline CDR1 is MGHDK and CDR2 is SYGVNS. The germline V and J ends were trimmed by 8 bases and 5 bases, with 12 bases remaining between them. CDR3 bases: TGTGCCAGCCTTTCGGGGGGGTATGGCTACACCTTC. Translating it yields CASLSGGYGYTF.

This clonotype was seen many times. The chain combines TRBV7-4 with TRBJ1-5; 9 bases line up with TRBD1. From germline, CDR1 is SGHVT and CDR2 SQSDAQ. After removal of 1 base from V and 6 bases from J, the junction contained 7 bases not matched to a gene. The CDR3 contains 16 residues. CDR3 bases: TGTGCCAGCAGCTTAGACAGGGGGCCCGTGAGTCAGCCCCAGCATTTT. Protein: CASSLDRGPVSQPQHF.

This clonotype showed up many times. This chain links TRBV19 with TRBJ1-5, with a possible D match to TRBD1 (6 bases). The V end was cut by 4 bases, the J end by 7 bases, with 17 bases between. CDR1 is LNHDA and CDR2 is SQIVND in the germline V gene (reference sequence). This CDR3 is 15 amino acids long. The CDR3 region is CASSTKPGGGQPQHF. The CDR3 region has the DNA TGTGCCAGTAGTACTAAGCCGGGGGGGGGCCAGCCCCAGCATTTT.

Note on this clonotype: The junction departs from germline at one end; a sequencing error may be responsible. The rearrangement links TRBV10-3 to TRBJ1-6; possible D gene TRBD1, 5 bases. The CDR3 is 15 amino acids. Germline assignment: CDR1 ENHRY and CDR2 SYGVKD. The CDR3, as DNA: TGTGCCAGCAGTGAACCGGGACGGTTGAATTCACCCCTCCACTTT. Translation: CASSEPGRLNSPLHF.

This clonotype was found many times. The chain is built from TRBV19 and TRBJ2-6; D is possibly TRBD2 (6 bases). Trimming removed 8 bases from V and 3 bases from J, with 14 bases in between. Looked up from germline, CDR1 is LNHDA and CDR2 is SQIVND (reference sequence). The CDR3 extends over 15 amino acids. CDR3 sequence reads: CASLLRGYGANVLTF. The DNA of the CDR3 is TGTGCCAGTTTACTTCGGGGGTATGGGGCCAACGTCCTGACTTTC.

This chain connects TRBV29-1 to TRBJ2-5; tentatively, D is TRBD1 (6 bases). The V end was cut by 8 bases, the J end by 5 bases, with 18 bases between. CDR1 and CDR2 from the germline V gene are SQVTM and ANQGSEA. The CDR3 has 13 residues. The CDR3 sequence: CSRTSGGGETQYF. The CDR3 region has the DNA TGCAGCAGAACCAGTGGTGGGGGCGAGACCCAGTACTTC.

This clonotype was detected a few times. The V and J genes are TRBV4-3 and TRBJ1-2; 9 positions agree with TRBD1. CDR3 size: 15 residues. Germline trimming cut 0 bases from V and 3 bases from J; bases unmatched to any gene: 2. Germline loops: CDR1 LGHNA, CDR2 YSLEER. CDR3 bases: TGCGCCAGCAGCCAAGATTGGACAGGGGACTATGGCTACACCTTC. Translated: CASSQDWTGDYGYTF.

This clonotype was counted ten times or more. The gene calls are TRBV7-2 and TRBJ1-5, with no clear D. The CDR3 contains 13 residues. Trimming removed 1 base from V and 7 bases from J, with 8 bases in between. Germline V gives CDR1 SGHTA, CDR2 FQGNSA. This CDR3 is CASSLVVGQPQHF. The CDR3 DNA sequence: TGTGCCAGCAGCTTAGTGGTAGGCCAGCCCCAGCATTTT.

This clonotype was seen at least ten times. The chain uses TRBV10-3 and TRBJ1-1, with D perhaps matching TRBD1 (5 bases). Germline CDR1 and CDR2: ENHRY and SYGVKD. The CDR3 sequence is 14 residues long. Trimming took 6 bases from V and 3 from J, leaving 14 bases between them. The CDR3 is CAISSRVDDTEAFF. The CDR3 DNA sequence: TGTGCCATCAGCAGCAGGGTAGACGACACTGAAGCTTTCTTT.

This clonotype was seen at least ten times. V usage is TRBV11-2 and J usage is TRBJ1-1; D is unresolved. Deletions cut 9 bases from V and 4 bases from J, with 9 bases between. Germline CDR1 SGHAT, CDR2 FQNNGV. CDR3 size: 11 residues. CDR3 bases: TGTGCCAGTGAGGTGGGCACTGAAGCTTTCTTT. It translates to CASEVGTEAFF.

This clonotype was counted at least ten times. CDR3 coding DNA: TGTGCCACCAGCCCCCCCGGGGAGACCCAGTACTTC. Translation: CATSPPGETQYF. This sequence joins TRBV15 and TRBJ2-5; D ambiguous. Deletions cut 5 bases from V and 5 bases from J, with 9 bases between. This CDR3 region has 12 residues. Germline V gene data show CDR1 as LNHNV and CDR2 as YYDKDF (reference sequence). Full variable domain (remainder filled in from reference TRBV15 and TRBJ2-5): DAMVIQNPRYQVTQFGKPVTLSCSQTLNHNVMYWYQQKSSQAPKLLFHYYDKDFNNEADTPDNFQSRRPNTSFCFLDIRSPGLGDTAMYLCATSPPGETQYFGPGTRLLVL.